These T cell receptor beta chains were read from a single sample in a study of blood T cell repertoires in COVID-19. Only in-frame clones appear in the TCRdb table, and some are missing; sequencing was by immunoSEQ multiplex PCR. The sample lists a few hundred thousand clones, roughly 86% seen once, with less than 9.5% in the top ten. The sequenced sample was peripheral blood. These receptors were collected from a woman aged 45-65 years who had recovered from COVID-19. CDR3s include the opening cysteine and the closing phenylalanine or tryptophan. D genes are given only for firm matches. The size field is filled for only some rows; it gives once, few, many or a size class.

v_call	clone_size	d_call	j_call	cdr3_aa	cdr3_nt
TRBV19	.	.	TRBJ1-2	CASSMVNRGGGYTF	TGTGCCAGTAGTATGGTTAATAGGGGTGGAGGCTACACCTTC
TRBV29-1	.	TRBD1	TRBJ1-2	CSARRGRYGYTF	TGCAGCGCCCGCAGGGGGAGGTATGGCTACACCTTC
TRBV6-4	once	.	TRBJ1-3	CASSGGSGNTIYF	TGTGCCAGCAGTGGAGGCTCTGGAAACACCATATATTTT
TRBV19	.	.	TRBJ2-7	CASSIRAGFDYEQYF	TGTGCCAGTAGTATCCGCGCGGGGTTCGACTACGAGCAGTACTTC
TRBV19	.	.	TRBJ1-1	CASATQGRSEAFF	TGTGCCAGTGCAACCCAGGGGCGGAGTGAAGCTTTCTTT
TRBV3-1/TRBV3-2	.	.	TRBJ1-1	CASSGTGYLPTEAFF	TGTGCCAGCAGCGGTACAGGGTATCTTCCCACTGAAGCTTTCTTT
TRBV29-1	.	.	TRBJ1-2	CSARQANDYGYTF	TGCAGCGCCCGACAGGCCAACGACTATGGCTACACCTTC
TRBV5-4	few	.	TRBJ2-7	CASGRGAQYEQYF	TGTGCCAGCGGCCGGGGGGCGCAATACGAGCAGTACTTC
TRBV28	.	.	TRBJ2-1	CASKGGAGYNEQFF	TGTGCCAGCAAAGGGGGGGCCGGCTACAATGAGCAGTTCTTC
TRBV2	.	TRBD1	TRBJ2-4	CASSERGQEGAKNIQYF	TGTGCCAGCAGTGAAAGGGGGCAGGAAGGGGCCAAAAACATTCAGTACTTC
TRBV16	.	.	TRBJ2-1	CASSQTGVVGNEQFF	TGTGCCAGCAGCCAGACAGGAGTAGTGGGGAATGAGCAGTTCTTC
TRBV3-1/TRBV3-2	medium-sized	TRBD1	TRBJ1-4	CASSQDRRTGTGDEKLFF	TGTGCCAGCAGCCAAGACAGACGTACCGGGACAGGGGATGAAAAACTGTTTTTT
TRBV5-4	once	TRBD2	TRBJ2-5	CASSPPGLAGPGGVAETQYF	TGTGCCAGCAGCCCGCCGGGACTAGCGGGACCGGGGGGAGTGGCAGAGACCCAGTACTTC
TRBV7-2	few	.	TRBJ1-5	CASSLGRAGNQPQHF	TGTGCCAGCAGCTTGGGCAGGGCAGGCAATCAGCCCCAGCATTTT
TRBV20-1	.	TRBD1	TRBJ2-1	CSASRGQGYNEQFF	TGCAGTGCTAGTCGGGGACAGGGGTACAATGAGCAGTTCTTC
TRBV6-2/TRBV6-3	.	.	TRBJ1-5	CASSYDEVNQPQHF	TGTGCCAGCAGTTACGATGAGGTCAATCAGCCCCAGCATTTT
TRBV27	.	TRBD2	TRBJ2-7	CASSVAGGRSEQYF	TGTGCCAGCAGTGTAGCGGGGGGGCGGAGCGAGCAGTACTTC
TRBV3-1/TRBV3-2	.	.	TRBJ2-7	CASSQGWEYEQYF	TGTGCCAGCAGCCAAGGCTGGGAGTACGAGCAGTACTTC
TRBV28	.	TRBD2	TRBJ2-3	CASSPPSGGGGTDTQYF	TGTGCCAGCAGTCCCCCGAGCGGGGGCGGGGGCACAGATACGCAGTATTTT
TRBV13	.	TRBD1	TRBJ2-5	CASRIGTGEKTQYF	TGTGCCAGCAGAATCGGGACAGGCGAAAAGACCCAGTACTTC
TRBV5-1	.	.	TRBJ1-4	CASSPTNGLKEKLFF	TGCGCCAGCAGCCCAACGAACGGACTAAAAGAAAAACTGTTTTTT
TRBV20-1	.	.	TRBJ2-7	CSASPQGYEQYF	TGCAGTGCTAGTCCACAGGGATACGAGCAGTACTTC
TRBV7-2	.	TRBD1	TRBJ2-7	CASSLERTGAYEQYF	TGTGCCAGCAGCTTAGAACGAACAGGGGCCTACGAGCAGTACTTC
TRBV13	few	TRBD2	TRBJ2-1	CASSLASSGRTYNEQFF	TGTGCCAGCAGCTTAGCTTCTAGCGGGCGTACCTACAATGAGCAGTTCTTC
TRBV27	.	TRBD2	TRBJ2-3	CASTQPGLAGPSTDTQYF	TGTGCCAGCACCCAACCGGGACTAGCGGGACCTAGCACAGATACGCAGTATTTT
TRBV7-2	.	.	TRBJ1-2	CASSLDGEVSGYTF	TGTGCCAGCAGCTTAGACGGGGAGGTTAGTGGCTACACCTTC
TRBV19	.	TRBD2	TRBJ2-5	CASSIGASGGETQYF	TGTGCCAGTAGTATCGGTGCTAGCGGGGGCGAGACCCAGTACTTC
TRBV12-3/TRBV12-4	.	.	TRBJ1-6	CASSARVPTLHF	TGTGCCAGCAGTGCCCGGGTCCCTACCCTCCACTTT
TRBV7-2	.	.	TRBJ2-2	CASSLGLMTGELFF	TGTGCCAGCAGCTTAGGACTTATGACCGGGGAGCTGTTTTTT
TRBV7-8	.	.	TRBJ2-7	CASSLGGTATYEQYF	TGTGCCAGCAGCTTAGGGGGGACTGCAACCTACGAGCAGTACTTC
TRBV29-1	.	TRBD1	TRBJ2-1	CSAGQVNNEQFF	TGCAGCGCAGGACAGGTTAACAATGAGCAGTTCTTC
TRBV7-2	.	.	TRBJ1-5	CASSSRGWPYSNQPQHF	TGTGCCAGCAGCTCTAGGGGCTGGCCGTATAGCAATCAGCCCCAGCATTTT
TRBV30	.	.	TRBJ2-2	CAWSKRRTNTGELFF	TGTGCCTGGAGTAAGAGGAGAACAAACACCGGGGAGCTGTTTTTT
TRBV5-6	.	TRBD2	TRBJ2-7	CASSAALAGGLYEQYF	TGTGCCAGCAGCGCCGCCCTAGCGGGGGGCCTCTACGAGCAGTACTTC
TRBV7-2	.	TRBD1	TRBJ2-7	CASSRDRQSSYEQYF	TGTGCCAGCAGCCGGGACAGGCAAAGCTCCTACGAGCAGTACTTC
TRBV19	few	.	TRBJ2-2	CASSIADTGELFF	TGTGCCAGTAGTATAGCTGACACCGGGGAGCTGTTTTTT
TRBV28	.	.	TRBJ2-3	CASTQKGVKSLADTQYF	TGTGCCAGCACTCAAAAGGGGGTCAAAAGCCTTGCAGATACGCAGTATTTT
TRBV21-1	.	.	TRBJ2-7	CASSTLEAFVYEQYF	TGTGCCAGCAGCACGCTAGAAGCGTTCGTCTACGAGCAGTACTTC
TRBV5-4	.	.	TRBJ2-7	CASSRGAAAGEQYF	TGTGCCAGCAGCCGGGGAGCAGCCGCCGGCGAGCAGTACTTC
TRBV29-1	.	TRBD1	TRBJ2-1	CSAKTGGSDNEQFF	TGCAGCGCAAAAACAGGGGGCTCCGACAATGAGCAGTTCTTC
TRBV19	.	TRBD1	TRBJ2-4	CASSIDRDSGNIQYF	TGTGCCAGTAGTATCGACAGGGATTCGGGAAACATTCAGTACTTC
TRBV29-1	few	TRBD2	TRBJ2-7	CSVEDTDRASGNSYEQYF	TGCAGCGTTGAAGATACCGACAGGGCTAGCGGGAACTCCTACGAGCAGTACTTC
TRBV20-1	.	.	TRBJ2-3	CSAGGTDTQYF	TGCAGTGCAGGGGGCACAGATACGCAGTATTTT
TRBV15	.	TRBD1	TRBJ2-1	CATSRVQGAYNEQFF	TGTGCCACCAGCAGAGTCCAGGGGGCCTACAATGAGCAGTTCTTC